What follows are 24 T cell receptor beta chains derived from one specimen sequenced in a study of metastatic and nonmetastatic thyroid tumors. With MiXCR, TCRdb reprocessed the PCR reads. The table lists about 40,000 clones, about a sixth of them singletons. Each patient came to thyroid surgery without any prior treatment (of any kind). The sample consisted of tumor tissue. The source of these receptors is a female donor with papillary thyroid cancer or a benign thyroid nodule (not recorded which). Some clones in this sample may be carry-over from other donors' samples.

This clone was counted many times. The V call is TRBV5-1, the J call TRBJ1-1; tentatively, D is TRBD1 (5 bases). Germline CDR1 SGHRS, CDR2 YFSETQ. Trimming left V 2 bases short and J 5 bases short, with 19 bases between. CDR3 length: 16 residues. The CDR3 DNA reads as TGCGCCAGCAGCTTTGGTCTGAGGGGCGTTGGAACTGAAGCTTTCTTT. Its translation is CASSFGLRGVGTEAFF.

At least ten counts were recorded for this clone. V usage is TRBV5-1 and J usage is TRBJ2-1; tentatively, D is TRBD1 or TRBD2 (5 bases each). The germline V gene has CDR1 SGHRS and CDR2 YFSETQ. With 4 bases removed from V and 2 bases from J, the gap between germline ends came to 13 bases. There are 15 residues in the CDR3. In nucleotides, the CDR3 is TGCGCCAGCAGCCTCGGGGACCACGCCTACAATGAGCAGTTCTTC. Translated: CASSLGDHAYNEQFF. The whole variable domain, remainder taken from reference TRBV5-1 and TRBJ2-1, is KAGVTQTPRYLIKTRGQQVTLSCSPISGHRSVSWYQQTPGQGLQFLFEYFSETQRNKGNFPGRFSGRQFSNSRSEMNVSTLELGDSALYLCASSLGDHAYNEQFFGPGTRLTVL.

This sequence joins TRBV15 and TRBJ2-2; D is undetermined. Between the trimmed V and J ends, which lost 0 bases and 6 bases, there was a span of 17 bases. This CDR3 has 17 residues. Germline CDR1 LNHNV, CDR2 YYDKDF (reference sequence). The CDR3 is CATSRDRAVEASGELFF. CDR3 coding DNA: TGTGCCACCAGCAGAGATCGTGCGGTAGAGGCCTCCGGGGAGCTGTTTTTT.

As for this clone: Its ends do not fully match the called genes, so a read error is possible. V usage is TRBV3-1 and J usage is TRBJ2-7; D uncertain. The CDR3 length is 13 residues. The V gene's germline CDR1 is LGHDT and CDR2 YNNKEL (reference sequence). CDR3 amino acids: CASIQYRMTEQYF. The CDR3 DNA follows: TGTGCCAGCATCCAATATCGTATGACCGAGCAGTACTTC.

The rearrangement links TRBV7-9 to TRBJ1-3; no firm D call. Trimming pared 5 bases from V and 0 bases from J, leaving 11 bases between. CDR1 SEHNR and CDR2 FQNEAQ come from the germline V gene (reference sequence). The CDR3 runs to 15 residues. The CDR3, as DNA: TGTGCCAGCAGCCCCGGCGTGGGCTCTGGAAACACCATATATTTT. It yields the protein CASSPGVGSGNTIYF.

CDR3 in amino acids: CASSLTGTRGSLPDTQYF. The CDR3 coding sequence is TGTGCCAGTAGTCTTACCGGGACAAGGGGCTCCCTACCAGATACGCAGTATTTT. The rearrangement uses TRBV19 and TRBJ2-3; D might be TRBD1 (6 bases). Germline V lookup: CDR1 LNHDA, CDR2 SQIVND (reference sequence). Trimming took 5 bases from V and 4 from J, leaving 25 bases between them. There are 18 residues in the CDR3. Drawing the rest from reference TRBV19 and TRBJ2-3, the complete variable domain is DGGITQSPKYLFRKEGQNVTLSCEQNLNHDAMYWYRQDPGQGLRLIYYSQIVNDFQKGDIAEGYSVSREKKESFPLTVTSAQKNPTAFYLCASSLTGTRGSLPDTQYFGPGTRLTVL.

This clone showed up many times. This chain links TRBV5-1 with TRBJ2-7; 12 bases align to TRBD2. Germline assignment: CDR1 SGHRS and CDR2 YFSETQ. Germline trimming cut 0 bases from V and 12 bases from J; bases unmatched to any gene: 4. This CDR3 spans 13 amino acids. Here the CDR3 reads CASSLEPSGRVYF. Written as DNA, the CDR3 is TGCGCCAGCAGCTTGGAGCCTAGCGGGAGGGTGTACTTC.

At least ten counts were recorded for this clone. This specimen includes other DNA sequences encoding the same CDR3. In nucleotides, the CDR3 is TGTGCCAGCAGCTTAGTAGCCTCTGGGGCCAACGTCCTGACTTTC. This gives the protein CASSLVASGANVLTF. The rearrangement uses TRBV11-2 and TRBJ2-6; D gene unclear. Trimming left V 1 base short and J 0 bases short, with 4 bases between. Germline CDR1 SGHAT, CDR2 FQNNGV. There are 15 residues in the CDR3.

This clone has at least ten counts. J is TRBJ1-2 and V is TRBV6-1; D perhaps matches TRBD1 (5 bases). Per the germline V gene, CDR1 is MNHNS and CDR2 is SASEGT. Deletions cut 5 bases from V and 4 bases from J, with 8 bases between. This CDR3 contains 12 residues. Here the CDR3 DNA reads TGTGCCAGCAGTACGGGGGGCTATGGCTACACCTTC. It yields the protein CASSTGGYGYTF.

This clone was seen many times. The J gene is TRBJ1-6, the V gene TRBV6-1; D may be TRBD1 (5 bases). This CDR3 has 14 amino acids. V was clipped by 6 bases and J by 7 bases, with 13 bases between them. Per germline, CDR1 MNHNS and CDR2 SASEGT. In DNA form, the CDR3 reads TGTGCCAGCAGCGACCGGGACGGCAATTCACCCCTCCACTTT. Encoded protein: CASSDRDGNSPLHF.

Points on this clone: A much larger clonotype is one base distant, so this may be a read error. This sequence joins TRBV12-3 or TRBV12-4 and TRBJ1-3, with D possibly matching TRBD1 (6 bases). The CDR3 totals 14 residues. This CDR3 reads CASRTGSSVNTIYF. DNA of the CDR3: TGTGCCAGCAGAACAGGGTCCTCTGTAAACACCATATATTTT.

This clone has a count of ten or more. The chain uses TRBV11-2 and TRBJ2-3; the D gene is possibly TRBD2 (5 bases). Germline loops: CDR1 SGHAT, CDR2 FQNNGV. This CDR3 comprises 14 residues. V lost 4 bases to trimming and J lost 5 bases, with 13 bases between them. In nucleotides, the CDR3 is TGTGCCAGCAGCTCTAGCCCGCCCAGAGATACGCAGTATTTT. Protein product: CASSSSPPRDTQYF.

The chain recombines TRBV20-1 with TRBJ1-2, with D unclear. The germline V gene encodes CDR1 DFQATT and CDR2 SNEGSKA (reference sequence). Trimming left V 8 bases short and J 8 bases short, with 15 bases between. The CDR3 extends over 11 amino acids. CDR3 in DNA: TGCAGTTCTATCCACCTCCCCGGCTACACCTTC. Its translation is CSSIHLPGYTF.

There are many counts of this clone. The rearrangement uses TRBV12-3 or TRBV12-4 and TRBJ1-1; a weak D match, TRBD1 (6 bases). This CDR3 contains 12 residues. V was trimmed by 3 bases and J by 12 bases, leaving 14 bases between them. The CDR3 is CASSFGGARTFF. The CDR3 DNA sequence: TGTGCCAGCAGTTTCGGGGGCGCGAGAACTTTCTTT.

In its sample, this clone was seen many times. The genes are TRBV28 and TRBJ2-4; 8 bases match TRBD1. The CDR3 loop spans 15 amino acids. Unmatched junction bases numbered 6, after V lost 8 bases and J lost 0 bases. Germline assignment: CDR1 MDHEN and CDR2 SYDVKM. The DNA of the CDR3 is TGTGCCAGCCACGGACAGGGAAGAGCCAAAAACATTCAGTACTTC. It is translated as CASHGQGRAKNIQYF.

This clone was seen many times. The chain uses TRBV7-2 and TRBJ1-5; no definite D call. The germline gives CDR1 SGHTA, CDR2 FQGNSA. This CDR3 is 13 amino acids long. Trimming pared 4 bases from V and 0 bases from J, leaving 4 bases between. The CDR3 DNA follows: TGTGCCAGCAGCTCCTATAGCAATCAGCCCCAGCATTTT. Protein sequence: CASSSYSNQPQHF. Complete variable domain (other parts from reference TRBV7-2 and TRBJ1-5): GAGVSQSPSNKVTEKGKDVELRCDPISGHTALYWYRQSLGQGLEFLIYFQGNSAPDKSGLPSDRFSAERTGGSVSTLTIQRTQQEDSAVYLCASSSYSNQPQHFGDGTRLSIL.

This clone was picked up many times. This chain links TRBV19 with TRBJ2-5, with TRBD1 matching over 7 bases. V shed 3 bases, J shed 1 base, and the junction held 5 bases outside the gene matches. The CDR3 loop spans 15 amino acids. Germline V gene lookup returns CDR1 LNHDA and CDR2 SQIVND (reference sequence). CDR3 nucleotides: TGTGCCAGTAGTATTATGACAGGGATCCAAGAGACCCAGTACTTC. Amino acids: CASSIMTGIQETQYF.

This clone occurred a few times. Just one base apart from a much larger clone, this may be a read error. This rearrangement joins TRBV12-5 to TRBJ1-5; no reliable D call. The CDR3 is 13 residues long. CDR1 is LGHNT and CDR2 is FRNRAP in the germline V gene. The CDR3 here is CASGSGLNQHQHF. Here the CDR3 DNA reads TGTGCTAGTGGTTCAGGCCTCAATCAGCACCAGCATTTT.

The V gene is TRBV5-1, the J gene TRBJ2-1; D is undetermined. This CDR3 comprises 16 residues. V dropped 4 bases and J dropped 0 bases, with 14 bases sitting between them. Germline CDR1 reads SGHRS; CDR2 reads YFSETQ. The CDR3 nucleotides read TGCGCCAGCAGCGGGTCGGGCGAAAGCTCCTACAATGAGCAGTTCTTC. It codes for CASSGSGESSYNEQFF.

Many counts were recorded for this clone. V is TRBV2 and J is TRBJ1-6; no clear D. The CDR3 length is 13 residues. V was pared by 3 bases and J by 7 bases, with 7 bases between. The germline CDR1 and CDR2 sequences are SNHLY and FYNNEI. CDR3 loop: CASSDSYNSPLHF. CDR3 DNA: TGTGCCAGCAGTGACAGTTACAATTCACCCCTCCACTTT.

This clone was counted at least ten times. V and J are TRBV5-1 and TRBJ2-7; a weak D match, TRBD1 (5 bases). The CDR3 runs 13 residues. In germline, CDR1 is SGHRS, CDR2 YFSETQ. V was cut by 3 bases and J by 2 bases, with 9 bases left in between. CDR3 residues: CASSSVTAYEQYF. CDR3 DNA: TGCGCCAGCAGCTCTGTGACAGCCTACGAGCAGTACTTC.

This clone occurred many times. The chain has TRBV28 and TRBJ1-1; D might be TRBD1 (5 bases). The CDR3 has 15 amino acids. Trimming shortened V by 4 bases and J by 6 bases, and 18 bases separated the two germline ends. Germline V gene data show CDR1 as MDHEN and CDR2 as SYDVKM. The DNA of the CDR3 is TGTGCCAGCAGTTCGTGGAGGGGAGGGGACCCTGAAGCTTTCTTT. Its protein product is CASSSWRGGDPEAFF.

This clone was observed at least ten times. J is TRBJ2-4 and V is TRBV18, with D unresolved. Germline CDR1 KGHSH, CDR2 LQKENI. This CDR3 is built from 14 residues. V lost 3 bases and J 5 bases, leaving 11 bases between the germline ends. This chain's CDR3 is CASSPRHEENIQYF. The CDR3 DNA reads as TGTGCCAGCTCACCGCGACATGAGGAAAACATTCAGTACTTC.

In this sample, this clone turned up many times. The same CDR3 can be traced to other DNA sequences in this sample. The CDR3: CASSLLGGGTEAFF. CDR3 DNA sequence: TGTGCCAGCAGTTTATTGGGGGGCGGCACTGAAGCTTTCTTT. The genes are TRBV28 and TRBJ1-1, with D possibly TRBD1 on 6 matching bases. Trimming took 1 base from V and 4 from J, leaving 10 bases between them. The CDR3 sequence is 14 residues long. The germline CDR1 and CDR2 sequences are MDHEN and SYDVKM.